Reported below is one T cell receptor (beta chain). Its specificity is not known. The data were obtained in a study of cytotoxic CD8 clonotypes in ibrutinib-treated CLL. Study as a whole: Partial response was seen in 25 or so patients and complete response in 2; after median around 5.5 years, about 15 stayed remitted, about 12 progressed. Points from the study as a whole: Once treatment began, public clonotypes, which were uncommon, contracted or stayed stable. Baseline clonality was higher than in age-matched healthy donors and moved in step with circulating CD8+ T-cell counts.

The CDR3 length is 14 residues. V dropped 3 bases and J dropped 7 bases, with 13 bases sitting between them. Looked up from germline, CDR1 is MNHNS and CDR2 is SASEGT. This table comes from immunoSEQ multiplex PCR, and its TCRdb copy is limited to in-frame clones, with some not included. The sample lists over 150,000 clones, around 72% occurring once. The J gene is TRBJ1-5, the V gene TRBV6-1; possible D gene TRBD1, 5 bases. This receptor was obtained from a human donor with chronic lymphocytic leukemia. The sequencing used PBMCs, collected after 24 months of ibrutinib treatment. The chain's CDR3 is CASSEQGVRQPQHF. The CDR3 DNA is TGTGCCAGCAGTGAGCAGGGAGTAAGGCAGCCCCAGCATTTT.